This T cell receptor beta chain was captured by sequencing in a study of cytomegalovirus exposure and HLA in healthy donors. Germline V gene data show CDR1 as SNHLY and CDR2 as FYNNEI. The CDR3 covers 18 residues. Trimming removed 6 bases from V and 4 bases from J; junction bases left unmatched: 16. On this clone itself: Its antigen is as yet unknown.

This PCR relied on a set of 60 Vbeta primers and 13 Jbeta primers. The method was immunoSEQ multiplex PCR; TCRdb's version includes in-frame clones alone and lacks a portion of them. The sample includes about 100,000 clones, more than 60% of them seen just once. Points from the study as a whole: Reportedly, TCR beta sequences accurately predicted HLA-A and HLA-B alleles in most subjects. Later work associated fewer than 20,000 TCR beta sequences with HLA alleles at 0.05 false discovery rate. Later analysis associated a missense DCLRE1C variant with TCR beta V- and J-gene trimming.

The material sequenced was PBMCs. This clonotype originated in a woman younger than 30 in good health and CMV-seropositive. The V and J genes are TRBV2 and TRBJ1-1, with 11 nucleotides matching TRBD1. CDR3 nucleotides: TGTGCCAGCAGAATGGGGCCGGGACAGGGGGTGATAGGCACTGAAGCTTTCTTT. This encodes CASRMGPGQGVIGTEAFF.